The sample holds a few counts of the clone carrying this TCR beta chain. Its antigen is not identified. The data derive from a study of human T cells and chemical hapten exposure. For the study at large: Small discrepancies in pooled library volume mainly accounted for the varying TCR yields per sample. The study, taken as a whole, reports: PT1 expanded TCR counts and patch test score were linked, and their correlation was positive.

Each CDR3 protein is one row after TCRdb ran MiXCR on the RACE reads. The profile shows 300,000 to 400,000 distinct CDR3 sequences, around 7% of them singletons. Time point of the sample: patch test 1, 2 weeks after DPC sensitization. The treatment denotes: therapeutic diphenylcyclopropenone sensitization with weekly scalp DPC. Ahead of each patch test application, blood was drawn. Non-pregnant alopecia patients aged 18 to 70, suitable for DPC therapy. The trim removed 3 bases at V and 2 bases at J, leaving 7 bases unmatched. The CDR3 length is 15 residues. The sequence was obtained from a woman aged 18-29 years with alopecia areata. Some clones in this sample may be carry-over from other donors' samples. Sequencing was performed on whole blood, taken in connection with sensitization to the hapten diphenylcyclopropenone (DPC). The rearrangement links TRBV12-3 or TRBV12-4 to TRBJ2-7; TRBD1 aligns across 7 bases. The chain's CDR3 is CASSLGQGVAYEQYF. The CDR3 DNA sequence: TGTGCCAGCAGTTTGGGGCAGGGGGTAGCCTACGAGCAGTACTTC.